This T cell receptor beta chain was sequenced for a study of graft-versus-host responses after intestinal transplantation. The wider study: Multivisceral, liver-intestinal, or isolated intestinal grafts went to recipients. Anti-thymocyte globulin induction was given to all recipients, followed by tacrolimus and steroids for approximately three years.

Study observations and caveats: Patients with graft-donor T cell macrochimerism had high graft-versus-host to host-versus-graft clonal ratios in allografts. GvH clones turned up in recipient marrow; some had shown up first in ileum or blood.

This table comes from immunoSEQ multiplex PCR, and its TCRdb copy is limited to in-frame clones, with some not included. The sample lists about 85,000 clones, around 83% occurring once. Worth noting for this clone: The antigen is unknown. This may stem from a read error, because a much larger clone lies one nucleotide away.

The germline V gene has CDR1 LGHNA and CDR2 YNFKEQ. Between the trimmed V and J ends, which lost 1 base and 4 bases, there was a span of 10 bases. CDR3 size: 15 residues. Sample: unstimulated CD8+ T cells sorted from spleen or lymph node cells, taken before intestinal transplant. This receptor was identified in a human donor who received an intestinal transplant. This chain connects TRBV4-2 to TRBJ1-4; D remains unclear. Here the CDR3 reads CASSQAKGSNEKLFF. In DNA, the CDR3 is TGTGCCAGCAGCCAAGCTAAGGGAAGTAATGAAAAACTGTTTTTT.